The 19 T cell receptor beta chains below come from one sample, sequenced in a study of shared clonotypes between healthy human individuals. The repertoire was sequenced with immunoSEQ multiplex PCR; TCRdb's copy has only in-frame clones and lacks some. There are some 900,000 clones in the sample; around three quarters occur only once, and approximately 1.5% lies in the top ten. The specimen sequenced was memory CD4+ T cells sorted from blood. Subset given: CD45RA-negative fraction. The receptor source for this set is a man younger than 35 in good health.

This clone was detected a few times. It may be a read error: a sequence one base away is much more abundant. Other DNA sequences in the sample encode the same CDR3. The chain combines TRBV30 with TRBJ1-1; D gene unclear. Germline CDR1 GTSNPN, CDR2 SVGIG (reference sequence). The V and J ends lost 2 bases and 3 bases respectively, with 1 base between them. This CDR3 has 10 amino acids. The CDR3 DNA is TGTGCCTGGAGTCACACTGAAGCTTTCTTT. Protein: CAWSHTEAFF.

The V gene is TRBV30, the J gene TRBJ2-3; 9 bases line up with TRBD2. Germline V gene sequence: CDR1 GTSNPN, CDR2 SVGIG (reference sequence). The V segment lost 3 bases and the J segment 1 base; nucleotides outside the gene matches: 2. The CDR3 runs 14 residues. The CDR3 here is CAWRRTSGTDTQYF. The DNA for the CDR3 is TGTGCCTGGAGGAGGACTAGCGGCACAGATACGCAGTATTTT.

The gene calls are TRBV6-5 and TRBJ1-6; D uncertain. Trimming cost V 8 bases and J 0 bases, with 2 bases left between them. This CDR3 has 12 residues. Germline assignment: CDR1 MNHEY and CDR2 SVGAGI. The CDR3 DNA follows: TGTGCCAGCGGCTCCTATAATTCACCCCTCCACTTT. Residues: CASGSYNSPLHF.

J is TRBJ2-5 and V is TRBV28; 12 bases are shared with TRBD2. This CDR3 is built from 17 residues. Looked up from germline, CDR1 is MDHEN and CDR2 is SYDVKM. V gave up 4 bases and J gave up 2 bases; unmatched junction bases: 8. The CDR3: CASSSATSGGRQETQYF. In DNA form, the CDR3 reads TGTGCCAGCAGTTCCGCGACTAGCGGGGGACGTCAAGAGACCCAGTACTTC.

The chain couples TRBV5-1 to TRBJ2-2, with 7 positions matching TRBD2. CDR3 length equals 15 residues. With V trimmed by 2 bases and J by 5 bases, 6 bases remained unmatched. CDR1 is SGHRS, CDR2 YFSETQ, per germline. The CDR3 sequence is CASSLRLAETGELFF. CDR3 in DNA: TGCGCCAGCAGCTTAAGGCTAGCGGAAACCGGGGAGCTGTTTTTT.

V usage is TRBV10-2 and J usage is TRBJ1-2; 8 nucleotides align to TRBD1. The CDR3 sequence is 14 residues long. With 2 bases clipped from V and 7 bases from J, the junction kept 6 bases outside the gene matches. Germline V gene lookup returns CDR1 WSHSY and CDR2 SAAADI. As DNA, the CDR3 is TGCGCCAGCAGTGAGCAGGGGGCGATGGGTGGCTACACCTTC. Translation: CASSEQGAMGGYTF.

The chain is built from TRBV18 and TRBJ1-3; tentatively, D is TRBD1 (5 bases). The germline V gene has CDR1 KGHSH and CDR2 LQKENI. The CDR3 runs 16 residues. V lost 2 bases, J lost 0 bases, and 11 bases lay in between. The CDR3 protein is CASSPMGQNSGNTIYF. The DNA of the CDR3 is TGTGCCAGCTCACCAATGGGGCAGAACTCTGGAAACACCATATATTTT.

This chain uses TRBV23-1 with TRBJ2-2; D may be TRBD1 (5 bases). TRBV23-1 is classed as an ORF, of uncertain function. V gave up 4 bases and J gave up 4 bases, with 19 bases separating them. The CDR3 runs 17 residues. This CDR3 reads CASSRAPGRGLTGELFF. CDR3 sequence (DNA): TGCGCCAGCAGTCGAGCGCCTGGAAGGGGCCTCACCGGGGAGCTGTTTTTT.

The V and J genes are TRBV4-1 and TRBJ2-5; 12 bases fit TRBD1. Germline V gene sequence: CDR1 MGHRA, CDR2 YSYEKL. The CDR3 is 16 amino acids. Trimming took 0 bases from V and 7 from J; bases not matched to a gene: 6. CDR3 in amino acids: CASSQDGTGGAMTQYF. CDR3 bases: TGCGCCAGCAGCCAAGATGGGACAGGGGGCGCGATGACCCAGTACTTC.

This chain connects TRBV10-3 to TRBJ2-3, with 11 nucleotides matching TRBD2. After removal of 3 bases from V and 0 bases from J, the junction contained 8 bases not matched to a gene. This CDR3 comprises 18 residues. Germline V gene sequence: CDR1 ENHRY, CDR2 SYGVKD. CDR3 sequence: CAISDVSGGVQSTDTQYF. Here the CDR3 DNA reads TGTGCCATCAGTGATGTTAGCGGGGGGGTTCAAAGCACAGATACGCAGTATTTT.

The chain carries TRBV28 and TRBJ1-4, with D unresolved. Per germline, CDR1 MDHEN and CDR2 SYDVKM. This CDR3 spans 15 amino acids. Trimming cost V 4 bases and J 0 bases, with 9 bases left between them. This chain's CDR3 is CASSSYSATNEKLFF. The DNA for the CDR3 is TGTGCCAGCAGTTCCTACAGTGCAACTAATGAAAAACTGTTTTTT. Together with reference TRBV28 and TRBJ1-4, the CDR3 gives the full variable domain: DVKVTQSSRYLVKRTGEKVFLECVQDMDHENMFWYRQDPGLGLRLIYFSYDVKMKEKGDIPEGYSVSREKKERFSLILESASTNQTSMYLCASSSYSATNEKLFFGSGTQLSVL.

This rearrangement joins TRBV7-2 to TRBJ2-1, with a weak D call TRBD1 (6 bases). Germline loops: CDR1 SGHTA, CDR2 FQGNSA. The V end was cut by 5 bases, the J end by 10 bases, with 15 bases between. The CDR3 length is 13 residues. The CDR3 here is CASSNRDQGEQFF. DNA of the CDR3: TGTGCCAGCAGCAACCGGGACCAGGGGGAGCAGTTCTTC. Drawing the rest from reference TRBV7-2 and TRBJ2-1, the complete variable domain is GAGVSQSPSNKVTEKGKDVELRCDPISGHTALYWYRQSLGQGLEFLIYFQGNSAPDKSGLPSDRFSAERTGGSVSTLTIQRTQQEDSAVYLCASSNRDQGEQFFGPGTRLTVL.

J is TRBJ1-6 and V is TRBV19; possibly TRBD1 for D (5 bases). The CDR3 has 15 residues. Germline CDR1 is LNHDA and CDR2 is SQIVND (reference sequence). The germline V and J ends were trimmed by 3 bases and 8 bases, with 14 bases remaining between them. The CDR3 DNA follows: TGTGCCAGTAGTATCGGGCAGGTCAGGGATTCACCCCTCCACTTT. Translating it yields CASSIGQVRDSPLHF. Full variable domain (missing parts from reference TRBV19 and TRBJ1-6): DGGITQSPKYLFRKEGQNVTLSCEQNLNHDAMYWYRQDPGQGLRLIYYSQIVNDFQKGDIAEGYSVSREKKESFPLTVTSAQKNPTAFYLCASSIGQVRDSPLHFGNGTRLTVT.

The gene calls are TRBV2 and TRBJ2-3; the D is unclear. V was trimmed by 3 bases and J by 7 bases, leaving 8 bases between them. This CDR3 spans 12 amino acids. From germline, CDR1 is SNHLY and CDR2 FYNNEI. This chain's CDR3 is CASSESQNTQYF. In DNA, the CDR3 is TGTGCCAGCAGTGAGTCGCAAAATACGCAGTATTTT.

This clone appeared a single time. V is TRBV28 and J is TRBJ2-7, with TRBD2 matching 10 bases. This CDR3 spans 14 amino acids. The germline V gene has CDR1 MDHEN and CDR2 SYDVKM. V shed 5 bases and J 2 bases; nucleotides not matched to a gene: 3. The CDR3 loop reads CASSLAGATYEQYF. CDR3 in DNA: TGTGCCAGCAGTCTAGCGGGGGCGACCTACGAGCAGTACTTC. Looking up the rest from reference TRBV28 and TRBJ2-7 gives the full variable domain: DVKVTQSSRYLVKRTGEKVFLECVQDMDHENMFWYRQDPGLGLRLIYFSYDVKMKEKGDIPEGYSVSREKKERFSLILESASTNQTSMYLCASSLAGATYEQYFGPGTRLTVT.

The chain combines TRBV10-1 with TRBJ1-6; maybe TRBD1 (6 bases). V lost 7 bases to trimming and J lost 6 bases, with 13 bases between them. Per the germline V gene, CDR1 is WNHNN and CDR2 is SYGVQD (reference sequence). This CDR3 is built from 14 residues. In DNA form, the CDR3 reads TGCGCCAGCATGGGGGGGCCGGTTAATTCACCCCTCCACTTT. Translation: CASMGGPVNSPLHF.

The genes are TRBV5-4 and TRBJ1-2; no reliable D call. V lost 4 bases and J lost 6, with 22 bases in between. Germline V gives CDR1 SGHNT, CDR2 YYREEE (reference sequence). There are 16 residues in the CDR3. This CDR3 reads CASSASSGRREDGYTF. CDR3 in DNA: TGTGCCAGCAGCGCGAGCAGCGGGAGGAGGGAGGATGGCTACACCTTC.

About this clone itself: Other DNA sequences in this specimen translate into the identical CDR3. This chain connects TRBV5-4 to TRBJ2-3; 7 bases are shared with TRBD2. The junction had 1 base not matched to a gene; V was cut back by 4 bases and J by 2 bases. The CDR3 consists of 13 residues. Germline V gene sequence: CDR1 SGHNT, CDR2 YYREEE (reference sequence). The CDR3 DNA follows: TGTGCCAGCAGCCGGGACTACACAGATACGCAGTATTTT. Protein product: CASSRDYTDTQYF.

The chain combines TRBV7-9 with TRBJ2-3, with 8 positions matching TRBD1. Germline CDR1 SEHNR, CDR2 FQNEAQ (reference sequence). The CDR3 spans 14 residues. The trim removed 2 bases at V and 4 bases at J, leaving 2 bases unmatched. The CDR3, as DNA: TGTGCCAGCAGCTTACAGGGGGCTGCAGATACGCAGTATTTT. This gives the protein CASSLQGAADTQYF.